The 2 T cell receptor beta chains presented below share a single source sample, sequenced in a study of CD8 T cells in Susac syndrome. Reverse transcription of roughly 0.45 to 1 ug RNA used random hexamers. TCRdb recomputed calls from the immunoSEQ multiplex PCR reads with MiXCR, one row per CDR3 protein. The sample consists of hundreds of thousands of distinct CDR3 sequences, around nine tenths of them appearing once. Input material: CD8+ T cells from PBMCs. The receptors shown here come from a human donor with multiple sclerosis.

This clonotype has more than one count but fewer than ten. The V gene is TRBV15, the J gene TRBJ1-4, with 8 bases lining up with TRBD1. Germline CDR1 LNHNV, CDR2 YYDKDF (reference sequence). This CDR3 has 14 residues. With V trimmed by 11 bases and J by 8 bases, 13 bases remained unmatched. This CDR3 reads CASSLGTGGEKLFF. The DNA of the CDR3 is TGTGCCTCTTCCCTGGGGACAGGTGGAGAAAAACTGTTTTTT.

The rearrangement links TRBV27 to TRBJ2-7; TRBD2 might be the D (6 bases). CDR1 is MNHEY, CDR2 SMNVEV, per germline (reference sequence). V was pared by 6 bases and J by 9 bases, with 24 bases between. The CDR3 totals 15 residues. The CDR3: CASSRKSGRHDGQYF. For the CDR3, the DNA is TGTGCCAGCAGCCGCAAGTCCGGGAGACACGATGGGCAGTACTTC.